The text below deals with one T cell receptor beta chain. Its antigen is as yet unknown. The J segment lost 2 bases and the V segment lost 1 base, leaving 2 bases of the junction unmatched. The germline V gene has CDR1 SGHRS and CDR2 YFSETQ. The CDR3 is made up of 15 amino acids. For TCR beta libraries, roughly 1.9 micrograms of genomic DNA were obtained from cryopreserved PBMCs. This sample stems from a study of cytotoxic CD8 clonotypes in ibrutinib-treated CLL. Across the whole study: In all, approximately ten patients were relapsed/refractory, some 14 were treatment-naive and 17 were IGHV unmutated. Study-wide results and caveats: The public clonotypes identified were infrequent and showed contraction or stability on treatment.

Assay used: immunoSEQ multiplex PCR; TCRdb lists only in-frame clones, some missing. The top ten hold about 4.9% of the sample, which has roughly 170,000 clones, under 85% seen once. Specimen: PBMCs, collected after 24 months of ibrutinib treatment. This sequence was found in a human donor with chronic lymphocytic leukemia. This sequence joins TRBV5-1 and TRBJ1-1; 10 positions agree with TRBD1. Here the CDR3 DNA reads TGCGCCAGCAGCTTGAAGACAGGGGGCAACACTGAAGCTTTCTTT. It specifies CASSLKTGGNTEAFF.